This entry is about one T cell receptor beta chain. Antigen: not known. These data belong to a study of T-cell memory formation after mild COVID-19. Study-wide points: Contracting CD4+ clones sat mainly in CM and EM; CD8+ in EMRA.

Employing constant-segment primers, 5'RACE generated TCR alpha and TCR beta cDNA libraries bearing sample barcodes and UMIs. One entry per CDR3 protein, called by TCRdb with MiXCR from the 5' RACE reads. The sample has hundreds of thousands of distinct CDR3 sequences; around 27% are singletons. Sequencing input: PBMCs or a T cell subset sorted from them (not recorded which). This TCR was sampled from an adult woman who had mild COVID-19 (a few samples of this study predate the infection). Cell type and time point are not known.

Here the CDR3 reads CASSQGTSGSRYNEQFF. CDR3 DNA: TGCGCCAGCAGCCAAGGGACTAGCGGGAGCCGCTACAATGAGCAGTTCTTC. The chain recombines TRBV4-3 with TRBJ2-1; TRBD2 matches at 13 bases. Germline values: CDR1 LGHNA, CDR2 YSLEER. The CDR3 contains 17 residues. With V trimmed by 1 base and J by 3 bases, 3 bases remained unmatched.